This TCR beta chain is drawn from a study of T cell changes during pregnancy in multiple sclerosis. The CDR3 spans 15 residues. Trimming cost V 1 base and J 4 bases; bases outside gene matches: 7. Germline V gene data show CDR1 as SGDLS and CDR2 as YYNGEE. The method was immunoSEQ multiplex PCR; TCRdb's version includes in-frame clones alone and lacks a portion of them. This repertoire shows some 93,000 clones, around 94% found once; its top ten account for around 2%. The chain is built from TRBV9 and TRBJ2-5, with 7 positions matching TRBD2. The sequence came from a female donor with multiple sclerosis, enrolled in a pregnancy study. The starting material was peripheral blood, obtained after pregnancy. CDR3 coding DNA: TGTGCCAGCAGCGTACTCGGGGAGGGGTCAGAGACCCAGTACTTC. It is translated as CASSVLGEGSETQYF.